These 3 T cell receptor beta chains came from one sample sequenced in a study of cytomegalovirus exposure and HLA in healthy donors. The PCR used 60 Vbeta and 13 Jbeta primers. Generated by immunoSEQ multiplex PCR, the TCRdb table keeps only in-frame clones and is missing some. The repertoire includes 150,000 or so clones, around 73% of them detected once, and 1.5% to 2% sits in the top ten. Source material: PBMCs. The source is a young woman in good health and CMV-seronegative.

The chain uses TRBV7-9 and TRBJ2-6; 10 nucleotides line up with TRBD2. In germline, CDR1 is SEHNR, CDR2 FQNEAQ (reference sequence). The CDR3 runs 19 residues. The V segment lost 5 bases and the J segment 4 bases; nucleotides outside the gene matches: 14. The DNA for the CDR3 is TGTGCCAGCAGCCAGAGGACTAGCGGACTCTGGCAGGGGGCCAACGTCCTGACTTTC. This translates into CASSQRTSGLWQGANVLTF.

The J gene is TRBJ2-3, the V gene TRBV2; D unresolved. The germline CDR1 and CDR2 sequences are SNHLY and FYNNEI. This CDR3 spans 12 amino acids. V was cut by 6 bases and J by 8 bases, with 12 bases left in between. CDR3 sequence: CASSRRSGTQYF. Here the CDR3 DNA reads TGTGCCAGCAGCAGAAGGTCGGGTACGCAGTATTTT.

The J gene is TRBJ2-7, the V gene TRBV9; D may be TRBD2 (7 bases). This CDR3 has 15 amino acids. Germline V lookup: CDR1 SGDLS, CDR2 YYNGEE. The V and J ends lost 6 bases and 7 bases respectively, with 23 bases between them. DNA of the CDR3: TGTGCCAGCAACCGGGGCGGGGGCTTGATGGCTGAGCAGTACTTC. Its translation is CASNRGGGLMAEQYF.